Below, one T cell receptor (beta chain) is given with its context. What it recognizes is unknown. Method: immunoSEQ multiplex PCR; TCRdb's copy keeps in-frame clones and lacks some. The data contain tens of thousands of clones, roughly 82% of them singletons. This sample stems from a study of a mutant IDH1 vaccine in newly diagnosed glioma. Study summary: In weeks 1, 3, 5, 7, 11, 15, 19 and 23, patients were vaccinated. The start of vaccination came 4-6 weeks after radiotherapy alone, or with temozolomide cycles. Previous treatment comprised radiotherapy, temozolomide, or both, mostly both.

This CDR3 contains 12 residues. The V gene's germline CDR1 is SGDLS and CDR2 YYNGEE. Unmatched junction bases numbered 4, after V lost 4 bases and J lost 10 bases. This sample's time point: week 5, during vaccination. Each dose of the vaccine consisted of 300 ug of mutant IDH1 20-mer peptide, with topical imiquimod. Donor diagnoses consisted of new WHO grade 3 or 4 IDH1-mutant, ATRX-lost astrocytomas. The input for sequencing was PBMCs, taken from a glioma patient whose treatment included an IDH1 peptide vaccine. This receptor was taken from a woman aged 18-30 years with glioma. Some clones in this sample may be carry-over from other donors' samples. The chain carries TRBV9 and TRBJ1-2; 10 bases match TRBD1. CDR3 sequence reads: CASSIGTGDYTF. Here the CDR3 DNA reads TGTGCCAGCAGCATCGGGACAGGGGACTACACCTTC. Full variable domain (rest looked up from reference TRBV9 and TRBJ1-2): DSGVTQTPKHLITATGQRVTLRCSPRSGDLSVYWYQQSLDQGLQFLIQYYNGEERAKGNILERFSAQQFPDLHSELNLSSLELGDSALYFCASSIGTGDYTFGSGTRLTVV.